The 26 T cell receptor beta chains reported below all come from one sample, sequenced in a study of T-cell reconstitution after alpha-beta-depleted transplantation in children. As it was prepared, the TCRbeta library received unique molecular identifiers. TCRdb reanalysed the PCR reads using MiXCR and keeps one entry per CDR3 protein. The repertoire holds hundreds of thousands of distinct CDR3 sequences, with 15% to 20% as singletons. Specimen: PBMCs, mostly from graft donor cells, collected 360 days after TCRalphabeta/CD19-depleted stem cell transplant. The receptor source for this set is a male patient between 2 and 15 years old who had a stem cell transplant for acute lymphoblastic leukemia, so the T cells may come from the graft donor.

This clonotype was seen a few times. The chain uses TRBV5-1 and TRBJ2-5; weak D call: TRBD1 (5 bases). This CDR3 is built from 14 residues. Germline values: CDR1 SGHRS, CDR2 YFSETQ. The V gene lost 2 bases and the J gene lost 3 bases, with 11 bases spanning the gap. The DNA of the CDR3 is TGCGCCAGCAGCTTCGGCAGGGAAAAAGAGACCCAGTACTTC. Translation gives CASSFGREKETQYF.

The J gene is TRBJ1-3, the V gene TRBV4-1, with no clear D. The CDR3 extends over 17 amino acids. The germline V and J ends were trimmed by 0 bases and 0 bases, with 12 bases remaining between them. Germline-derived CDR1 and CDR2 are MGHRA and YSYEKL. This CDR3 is CASSQEITASSGNTIYF. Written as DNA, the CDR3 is TGCGCCAGCAGCCAAGAGATAACGGCTAGCTCTGGAAACACCATATATTTT.

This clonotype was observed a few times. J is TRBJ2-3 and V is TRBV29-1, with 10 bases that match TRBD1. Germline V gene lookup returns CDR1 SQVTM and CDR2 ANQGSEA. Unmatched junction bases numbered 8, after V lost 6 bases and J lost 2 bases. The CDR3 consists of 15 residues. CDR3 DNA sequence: TGCAGCGTGGGCGGGGACAGGGGCTTCACAGATACGCAGTATTTT. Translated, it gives CSVGGDRGFTDTQYF.

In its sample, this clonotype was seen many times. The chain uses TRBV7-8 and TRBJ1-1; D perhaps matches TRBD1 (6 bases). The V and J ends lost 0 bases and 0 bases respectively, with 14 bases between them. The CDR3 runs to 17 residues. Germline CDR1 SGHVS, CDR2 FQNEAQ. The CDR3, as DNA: TGTGCCAGCAGCTTAGCGCGGTCTGGGGGCATGAACACTGAAGCTTTCTTT. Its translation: CASSLARSGGMNTEAFF.

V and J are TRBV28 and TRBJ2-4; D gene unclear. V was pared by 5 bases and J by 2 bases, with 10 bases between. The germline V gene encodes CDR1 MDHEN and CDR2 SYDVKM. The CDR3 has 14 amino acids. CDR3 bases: TGTGCCAGCAGTGAACTCCTCTCCAAAAACATTCAGTACTTC. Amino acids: CASSELLSKNIQYF.

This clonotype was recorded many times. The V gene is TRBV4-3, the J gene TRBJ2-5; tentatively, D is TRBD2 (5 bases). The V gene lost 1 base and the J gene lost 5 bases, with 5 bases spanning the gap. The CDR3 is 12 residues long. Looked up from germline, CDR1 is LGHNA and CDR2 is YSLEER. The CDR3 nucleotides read TGCGCCAGCAGCCAAGCGGGGGAGACCCAGTACTTC. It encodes CASSQAGETQYF.

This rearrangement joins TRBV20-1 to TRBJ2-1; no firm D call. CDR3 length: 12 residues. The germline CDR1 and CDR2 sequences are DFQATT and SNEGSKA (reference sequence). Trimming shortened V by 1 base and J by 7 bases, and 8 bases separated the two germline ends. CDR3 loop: CSARASANEQFF. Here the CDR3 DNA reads TGCAGTGCTAGAGCCAGCGCGAATGAGCAGTTCTTC.

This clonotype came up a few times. Here the CDR3 DNA reads TGCGCCAGCAGCTTGGCGTCGGGCAGGGGAGTCTACGAGCAGTACTTC. Protein: CASSLASGRGVYEQYF. The rearrangement joins TRBV5-1 to TRBJ2-7; D is perhaps TRBD1 (6 bases). This CDR3 has 16 residues. CDR1 and CDR2 (germline): SGHRS, YFSETQ. The V end lost 0 bases, the J end lost 3 bases, and 16 bases lay between the germline ends.

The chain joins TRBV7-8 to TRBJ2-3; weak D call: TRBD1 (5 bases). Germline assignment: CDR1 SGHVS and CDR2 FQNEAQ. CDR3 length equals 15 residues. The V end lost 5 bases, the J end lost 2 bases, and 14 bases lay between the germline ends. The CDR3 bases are TGTGCCAGCAGCCACAAAGACAGTTCCACAGATACGCAGTATTTT. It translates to CASSHKDSSTDTQYF.

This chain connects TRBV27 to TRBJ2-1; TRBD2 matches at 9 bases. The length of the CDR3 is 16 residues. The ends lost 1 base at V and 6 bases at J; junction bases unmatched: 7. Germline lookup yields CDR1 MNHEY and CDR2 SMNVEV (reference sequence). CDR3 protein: CASSLLGGRAPNEQFF. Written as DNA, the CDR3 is TGTGCCAGCAGTTTATTGGGCGGGAGGGCCCCCAATGAGCAGTTCTTC.

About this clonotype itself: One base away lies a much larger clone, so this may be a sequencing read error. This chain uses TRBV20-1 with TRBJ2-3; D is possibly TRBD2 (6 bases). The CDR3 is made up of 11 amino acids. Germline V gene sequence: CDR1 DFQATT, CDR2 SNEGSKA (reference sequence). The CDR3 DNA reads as TGCAGGGCGGGGAACACAGATACGCAGTATTTT. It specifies CRAGNTDTQYF.

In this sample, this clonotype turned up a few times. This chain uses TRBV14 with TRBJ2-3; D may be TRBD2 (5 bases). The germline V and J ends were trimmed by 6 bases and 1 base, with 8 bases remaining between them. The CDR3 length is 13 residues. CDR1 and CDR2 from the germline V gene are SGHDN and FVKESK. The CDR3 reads CASRQRGTDTQYF. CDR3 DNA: TGTGCCAGCAGGCAGAGGGGCACAGATACGCAGTATTTT.

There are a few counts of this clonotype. The CDR3 loop reads CASRPPGAPGEQYF. Written as DNA, the CDR3 is TGTGCCAGCAGACCGCCGGGGGCTCCAGGGGAGCAGTACTTC. V usage is TRBV28 and J usage is TRBJ2-7; TRBD1 or TRBD2 may be the D gene (6 bases each). The germline gives CDR1 MDHEN, CDR2 SYDVKM. The CDR3 extends over 14 amino acids. V dropped 6 bases and J dropped 7 bases, with 19 bases sitting between them.

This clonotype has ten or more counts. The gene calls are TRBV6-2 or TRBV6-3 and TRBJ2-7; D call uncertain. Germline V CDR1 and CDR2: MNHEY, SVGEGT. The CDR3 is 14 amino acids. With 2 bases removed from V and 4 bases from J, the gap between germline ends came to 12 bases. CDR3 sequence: CASSYPLEKYEQYF. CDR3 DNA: TGTGCCAGCAGTTACCCCTTAGAGAAATACGAGCAGTACTTC.

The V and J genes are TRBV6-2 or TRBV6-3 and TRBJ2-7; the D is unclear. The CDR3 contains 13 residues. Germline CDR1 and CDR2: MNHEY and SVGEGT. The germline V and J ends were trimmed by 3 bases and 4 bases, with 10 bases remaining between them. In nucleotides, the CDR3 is TGTGCCAGCAGTTATGGGGTTAAATACGAGCAGTACTTC. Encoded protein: CASSYGVKYEQYF.

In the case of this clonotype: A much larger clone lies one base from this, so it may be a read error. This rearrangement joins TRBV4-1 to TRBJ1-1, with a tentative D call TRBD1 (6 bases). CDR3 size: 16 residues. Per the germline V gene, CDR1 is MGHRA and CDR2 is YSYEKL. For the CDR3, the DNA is TGCGCCAGCAGCCGCGCCCGAAGCCAGGGGAACGCTGAAGCTTTCTTT. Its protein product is CASSRARSQGNAEAFF.

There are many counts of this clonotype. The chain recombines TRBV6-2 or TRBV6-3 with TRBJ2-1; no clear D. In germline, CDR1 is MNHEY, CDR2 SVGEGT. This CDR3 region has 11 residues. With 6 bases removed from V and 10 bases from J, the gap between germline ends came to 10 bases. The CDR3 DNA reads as TGTGCCAGCAGCAGGATGGAAGAGCAGTTCTTC. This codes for CASSRMEEQFF.

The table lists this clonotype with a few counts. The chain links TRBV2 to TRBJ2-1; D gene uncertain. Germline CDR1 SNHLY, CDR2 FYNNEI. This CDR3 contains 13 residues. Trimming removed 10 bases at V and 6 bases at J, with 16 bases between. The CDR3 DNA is TGTGCCATCCCCGATCCCTCCCTCAATGAGCAGTTCTTC. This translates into CAIPDPSLNEQFF. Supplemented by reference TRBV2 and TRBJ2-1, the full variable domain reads EPEVTQTPSHQVTQMGQEVILRCVPISNHLYFYWYRQILGQKVEFLVSFYNNEISEKSEIFDDQFSVERPDGSNFTLKIRSTKLEDSAMYFCAIPDPSLNEQFFGPGTRLTVL.

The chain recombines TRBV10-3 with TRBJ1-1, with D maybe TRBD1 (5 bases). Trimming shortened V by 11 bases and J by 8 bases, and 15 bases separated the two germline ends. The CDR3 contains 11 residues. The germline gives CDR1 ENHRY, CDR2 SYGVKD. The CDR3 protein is CASSQGIEAFF. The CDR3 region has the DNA TGTGCCTCAAGTCAGGGCATAGAAGCTTTCTTT.

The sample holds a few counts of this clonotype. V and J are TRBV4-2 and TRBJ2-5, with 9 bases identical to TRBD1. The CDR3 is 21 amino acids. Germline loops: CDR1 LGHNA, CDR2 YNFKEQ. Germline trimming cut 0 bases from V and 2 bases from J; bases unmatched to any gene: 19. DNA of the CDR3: TGTGCCAGCAGCCAAGAATGGAGCGGGACAGGGTGGCAAAATTTACAAGAGACCCAGTACTTC. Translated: CASSQEWSGTGWQNLQETQYF.

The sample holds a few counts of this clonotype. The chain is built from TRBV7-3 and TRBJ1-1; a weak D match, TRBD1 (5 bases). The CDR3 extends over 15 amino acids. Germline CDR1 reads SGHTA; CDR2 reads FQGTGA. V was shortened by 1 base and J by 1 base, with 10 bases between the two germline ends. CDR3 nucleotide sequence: TGTGCCAGCAGCTTAAATGCAGGGAAGAACACTGAAGCTTTCTTT. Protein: CASSLNAGKNTEAFF.

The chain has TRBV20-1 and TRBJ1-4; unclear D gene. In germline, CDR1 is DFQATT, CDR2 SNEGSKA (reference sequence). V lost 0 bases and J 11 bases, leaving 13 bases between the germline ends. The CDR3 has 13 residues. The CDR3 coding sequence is TGCAGTGCTAGAGATATTCACGCTGGGAAACTGTTTTTT. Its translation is CSARDIHAGKLFF.

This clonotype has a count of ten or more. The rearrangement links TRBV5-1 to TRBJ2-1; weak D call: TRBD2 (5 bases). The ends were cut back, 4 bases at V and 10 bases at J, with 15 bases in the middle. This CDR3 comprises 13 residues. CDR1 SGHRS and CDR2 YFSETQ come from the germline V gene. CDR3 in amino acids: CASSPRESREQFF. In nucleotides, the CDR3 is TGCGCCAGCAGCCCCCGGGAATCGAGGGAGCAGTTCTTC.

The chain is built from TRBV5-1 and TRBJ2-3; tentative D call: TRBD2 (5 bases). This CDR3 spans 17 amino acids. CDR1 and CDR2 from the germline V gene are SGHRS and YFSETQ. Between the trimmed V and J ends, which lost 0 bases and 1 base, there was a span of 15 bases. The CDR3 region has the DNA TGCGCCAGCAGCTTGGTCGCCACCTCGAGGGGCACAGATACGCAGTATTTT. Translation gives CASSLVATSRGTDTQYF.

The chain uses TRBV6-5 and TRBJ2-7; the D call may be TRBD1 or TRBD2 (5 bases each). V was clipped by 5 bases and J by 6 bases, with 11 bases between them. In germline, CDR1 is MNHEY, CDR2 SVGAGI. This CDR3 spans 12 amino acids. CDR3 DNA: TGTGCCAGCAGTCGCGGTGGGGGCGAGCAGTACTTC. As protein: CASSRGGGEQYF.

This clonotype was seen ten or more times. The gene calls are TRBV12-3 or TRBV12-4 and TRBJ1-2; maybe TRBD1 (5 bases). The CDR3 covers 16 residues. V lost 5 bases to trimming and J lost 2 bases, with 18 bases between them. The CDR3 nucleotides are TGTGCCAGCAGTCCGAATTTAGACAGATACAACTATGGCTACACCTTC. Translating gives CASSPNLDRYNYGYTF.